This T cell receptor (beta chain) was documented in a study of T cells in tuberculosis. Across the whole study: Sequenced TCRs come from CD1B-GMM tetramer-binding T cells. Study-level points and caveats: Some low-affinity tetramer-binding T cells may be absent from this sample.

Sorting used thawed, overnight-rested PBMC stained with anti-CD3, a viability dye and GMM-loaded CD1B tetramer. C32 glucose monomycolate from Rhodococcus equi was loaded onto the CD1B tetramers. Tetramer-sorted PBMC had been CD14 monocyte-depleted before freezing. With 5 bases removed from V and 4 bases from J, the gap between germline ends came to 14 bases. The CDR3 loop spans 15 amino acids. In germline, CDR1 is SGHTA, CDR2 FQGNSA. Sequencing of TCR-alpha and TCR-beta chains was unpaired. Libraries were prepared by immunoSEQ multiplex PCR; TCRdb keeps only in-frame clonotypes and omits some of them. The table has about 88,000 clones, approximately 91% seen once.

V usage is TRBV7-2 and J usage is TRBJ2-2; D perhaps matches TRBD1 (6 bases). Input material: CD1b-GMM tetramer-negative cells sorted from PBMCs. The receptor's source is an adult woman with latent tuberculosis. The CDR3 coding sequence is TGTGCCAGCAGCGAAGACAGGACACTCACCGGGGAGCTGTTTTTT. Amino acid sequence: CASSEDRTLTGELFF.